These 5 T cell receptor beta chains were sequenced from one sample in a study of breast tumors, draining lymph nodes, adjacent tissues. TCRdb used MiXCR to reprocess the multiplex PCR reads, holding one entry per CDR3 protein. Here the sample spans about 31,000 distinct CDR3 sequences, under 80% being singletons. The source material was breast tumor tissue. Receptors were obtained from a female donor with breast cancer. Some clones in this sample may be carry-over from other donors' samples.

This clonotype has at least ten counts. The rearrangement uses TRBV12-3 or TRBV12-4 and TRBJ1-2, with no clear D. This CDR3 is built from 14 residues. V shed 0 bases and J shed 8 bases, with 13 bases lying between them. The CDR3 nucleotides are TGTGCCAGCAGTTTAGCGCTAGGTAGTAAAGGCTACACCTTC. Translated, it gives CASSLALGSKGYTF.

By share, this clonotype ranks as medium-sized. The chain combines TRBV7-8 with TRBJ2-1; D remains unclear. Trimming cost V 1 base and J 14 bases, with 12 bases left between them. CDR3 length: 12 amino acids. Germline V gene sequence: CDR1 SGHVS, CDR2 FQNEAQ. In DNA, the CDR3 is TGTGCCAGCAGCTTAGAGGAACGGGCGAAGTTCTTC. It translates to CASSLEERAKFF.

The gene calls are TRBV5-8 and TRBJ2-5; weak D call: TRBD2 (6 bases). V dropped 1 base and J dropped 4 bases, with 11 bases sitting between them. There are 14 residues in the CDR3. Germline assignment: CDR1 SGHTS and CDR2 YDEGEE. For the CDR3, the DNA is TGTGCCAGCAGCTTGTCCCAGGGAGGAGAGACCCAGTACTTC. It encodes CASSLSQGGETQYF. The entire variable domain, with the rest obtained from reference TRBV5-8 and TRBJ2-5, is as follows: EAGVTQSPTHLIKTRGQQATLRCSPISGHTSVYWYQQALGLGLQFLLWYDEGEERNRGNFPPRFSGRQFPNYSSELNVNALELEDSALYLCASSLSQGGETQYFGPGTRLLVL.

This rearrangement joins TRBV25-1 to TRBJ2-3, with 9 positions matching TRBD1. V lost 4 bases to trimming and J lost 4 bases; unmatched junction nucleotides: 12. Germline V gives CDR1 MGHDK, CDR2 SYGVNS. This CDR3 is built from 17 residues. This CDR3 reads CASSGALADRGSDTQYF. The CDR3 DNA is TGTGCCAGCAGTGGGGCCTTAGCGGACAGGGGCTCAGATACGCAGTATTTT.

This chain connects TRBV4-3 to TRBJ1-3; no firm D call. Germline V gene data show CDR1 as LGHNA and CDR2 as YSLEER. Between the trimmed V and J ends, which lost 0 bases and 1 base, there was a span of 7 bases. CDR3 length: 15 amino acids. The CDR3, as DNA: TGCGCCAGCAGCCAAGATCGGTTATCTGGAAACACCATATATTTT. Translating it yields CASSQDRLSGNTIYF.